This TCR beta chain was retrieved from a study of breast tumors, draining lymph nodes, adjacent tissues. The CDR3 spans 16 residues. Between the trimmed V and J ends, which lost 4 bases and 1 base, there was a span of 15 bases. Germline loops: CDR1 LGHNT, CDR2 FRNRAP. Overall study results and limits: Tumors had less TCR diversity than lymph nodes, more than nontumor tissue. Luminal-like breast cancer showed significantly higher tumor–nontumor repertoire similarity than basal-like. The data were judged consistent with most tumor T cells coming from lymph node and expanding in tumor.

Note on this clonotype: Antigen: not known. One base away lies a much larger clone, so this may be a sequencing read error. Without the conserved terminal phenylalanine or tryptophan, this CDR3 likely stems from a read error.

The lymph nodes were axillary draining lymph nodes from breast cancer patients. TCRdb re-analysed the multiplex PCR reads in MiXCR, keeping a single row per CDR3 protein. The sample yields around 130,000 distinct CDR3 sequences, about 20% seen once. Sequenced input: axillary lymph node tissue. The V call is TRBV12-5, the J call TRBJ2-3, with D perhaps matching TRBD1 (5 bases). The sequence was collected from a female donor with breast cancer. Some clones in this sample may be carry-over from other donors' samples. This CDR3 reads CASGYHRPIRTDTQYY. The CDR3 DNA follows: TGTGCTAGTGGTTATCACAGGCCAATCCGCACAGATACGCAGTATTAT.